Below, 26 T cell receptor beta chains from the same sample are listed, as sequenced in a study of T cells in Graves' hyperthyroidism and ophthalmopathy. Amplified regions were TCR beta CDR3 sequences from RNA transcripts. RT-PCR in the first round (using the HTBI primer set) targeted the TCR CDR3. One entry per CDR3 protein, called by TCRdb with MiXCR from the multiplex PCR reads. The table records about 740,000 distinct CDR3 sequences, around 15% of them present only once. Material for sequencing was blood. These receptors all come from a woman under 30 with Graves' hyperthyroidism.

This clonotype was observed a few times. The chain has TRBV28 and TRBJ1-4, with 12 bases lining up with TRBD1. V lost 6 bases and J lost 7; bases outside the gene matches: 15. The CDR3 is made up of 18 amino acids. Per germline, CDR1 MDHEN and CDR2 SYDVKM. CDR3 nucleotides: TGTGCCAGCAGCTGGACCCCGGGACAGGGGGCTATTGGTGAAAAACTGTTTTTT. Its protein is CASSWTPGQGAIGEKLFF.

This clonotype has a count of ten or more. The V and J genes are TRBV28 and TRBJ2-7; D is unclear. The CDR3 sequence is 11 residues long. Trimming stripped 2 bases from V and 7 bases from J, with 6 bases between. Per germline, CDR1 MDHEN and CDR2 SYDVKM. In nucleotides, the CDR3 is TGTGCCAGCAGTTTACCTCCGGAGCAGTACTTC. It is translated as CASSLPPEQYF.

The J gene is TRBJ2-3, the V gene TRBV27, with TRBD1 matching 7 bases. The CDR3 covers 13 residues. Per germline, CDR1 MNHEY and CDR2 SMNVEV (reference sequence). Trimming took 4 bases from V and 11 from J; bases not matched to a gene: 9. The CDR3, as DNA: TGTGCCAGCAGTTCCCGTCAGGGACAGATGCAGTATTTT. Its protein is CASSSRQGQMQYF.

At least ten counts were recorded for this clonotype. This chain connects TRBV6-1 to TRBJ1-1; tentative D call: TRBD1 (5 bases). The CDR3 totals 13 residues. CDR1 MNHNS and CDR2 SASEGT come from the germline V gene. V lost 7 bases, J lost 0 bases, and 9 bases lay in between. CDR3 loop: CASTWGLNTEAFF. The CDR3 DNA reads as TGTGCCAGCACGTGGGGGTTGAACACTGAAGCTTTCTTT.

The rearrangement links TRBV6-1 to TRBJ2-1, with 10 bases identical to TRBD1. Per the germline V gene, CDR1 is MNHNS and CDR2 is SASEGT. V gave up 6 bases and J gave up 8 bases; unmatched junction bases: 7. The CDR3 sequence is 14 residues long. In DNA form, the CDR3 reads TGTGCCAGCAGAAAGGGGACAGGGGTACATGAGCAGTTCTTC. Protein: CASRKGTGVHEQFF.

Many counts were recorded for this clonotype. This sequence joins TRBV11-1 and TRBJ2-5, with 7 positions matching TRBD1. The J segment lost 1 base and the V segment lost 4 bases, leaving 3 bases of the junction unmatched. The length of the CDR3 is 14 residues. The germline V gene has CDR1 SGHAT and CDR2 FQDESV (reference sequence). CDR3 DNA sequence: TGTGCCAGCAGCTACGACAGGGCCCAAGAGACCCAGTACTTC. Its translation is CASSYDRAQETQYF.

Remarks on this clonotype: This clone may be a read error of a much larger clone one base away. No conserved phenylalanine or tryptophan is present at the end of the CDR3, so a read error is the likely explanation. The chain carries TRBV30 and TRBJ1-1; no firm D call. The CDR3 loop spans 15 amino acids. Trimming removed 0 bases at V and 4 bases at J, with 15 bases between. Germline CDR1 GTSNPN, CDR2 SVGIG (reference sequence). The CDR3: CAWSVAGSGSTEAFL. CDR3 bases: TGTGCCTGGAGTGTAGCAGGATCGGGGAGCACTGAAGCTTTCCTT.

This clonotype turned up a few times. The gene calls are TRBV4-1 and TRBJ1-1; D call uncertain. This CDR3 is 13 amino acids long. The V and J ends lost 4 bases and 9 bases respectively, with 15 bases between them. Per germline, CDR1 MGHRA and CDR2 YSYEKL. CDR3 nucleotide sequence: TGCGCCAGCAGCCGAACCCTGGTGGGTAAAGCTTTCTTT. Translated, it gives CASSRTLVGKAFF.

This clonotype occurred many times. The CDR3 loop reads CASSPAPGLAGGRFQFF. CDR3 nucleotide sequence: TGTGCCAGCAGTCCAGCACCGGGACTAGCGGGAGGGCGGTTCCAGTTCTTC. The V call is TRBV27, the J call TRBJ2-1; 16 bases agree with TRBD2. Germline V gives CDR1 MNHEY, CDR2 SMNVEV (reference sequence). J lost 13 bases, V lost 5 bases, and 14 bases had no gene match. CDR3 length: 17 residues.

This clonotype was counted many times. This chain uses TRBV30 with TRBJ1-2, with 7 bases lining up with TRBD1. Germline values: CDR1 GTSNPN, CDR2 SVGIG (reference sequence). This CDR3 contains 12 residues. With V trimmed by 6 bases and J by 3 bases, 4 bases remained unmatched. The CDR3 reads CACRQGDYGYTF. The CDR3 DNA reads as TGTGCCTGTCGACAGGGCGACTATGGCTACACCTTC.

The V call is TRBV5-4, the J call TRBJ1-6; D gene unclear. The CDR3 totals 12 residues. Per the germline V gene, CDR1 is SGHNT and CDR2 is YYREEE (reference sequence). Trimming left V 2 bases short and J 12 bases short, with 9 bases between. This chain's CDR3 is CASSFGPLPLHF. The CDR3 coding sequence is TGTGCCAGCAGCTTCGGGCCTTTACCCCTCCACTTT.

CDR3 region: CASSFKGTDTEAFF. The CDR3 bases are TGTGCCAGCAGCTTCAAGGGTACTGACACTGAAGCTTTCTTT. The V gene is TRBV7-9, the J gene TRBJ1-1; D not certain. The germline V gene has CDR1 SEHNR and CDR2 FQNEAQ (reference sequence). This CDR3 is built from 14 residues. The germline V and J ends were trimmed by 3 bases and 3 bases, with 11 bases remaining between them.

CDR3: CATTLLQFTDTQYF. The DNA of the CDR3 is TGTGCCACCACCCTACTACAGTTCACAGATACGCAGTATTTT. The genes are TRBV28 and TRBJ2-3; no firm D call. The V gene's germline CDR1 is MDHEN and CDR2 SYDVKM. The CDR3 has 14 amino acids. Trimming removed 10 bases from V and 2 bases from J, with 16 bases in between.

The rearrangement uses TRBV12-3 or TRBV12-4 and TRBJ2-3; 9 bases align to TRBD2. The CDR3 consists of 17 residues. After removal of 5 bases from V and 5 bases from J, the junction contained 14 bases not matched to a gene. CDR3 in amino acids: CASSPSWGREGQDTQYF. The DNA for the CDR3 is TGTGCCAGCAGTCCTAGTTGGGGGCGGGAGGGCCAAGATACGCAGTATTTT.

The sample holds many counts of this clonotype. The chain employs TRBV29-1 and TRBJ2-1, with D perhaps TRBD1 or TRBD2 (5 bases each). The V gene lost 4 bases and the J gene lost 1 base, with 11 bases spanning the gap. Germline CDR1 reads SQVTM; CDR2 reads ANQGSEA. The CDR3 extends over 14 amino acids. In DNA form, the CDR3 reads TGCAGCGTTGGGACAAGGGAGTCCTACAATGAGCAGTTCTTC. Its translation is CSVGTRESYNEQFF.

This clonotype was picked up many times. The chain combines TRBV2 with TRBJ2-7; D unresolved. CDR1 SNHLY and CDR2 FYNNEI come from the germline V gene. Trimming took off 6 bases at V and 2 bases at J, with 14 bases between the two ends. This CDR3 spans 14 amino acids. In nucleotides, the CDR3 is TGTGCCAGCAGAGATGACACCAGAGCCTACGAGCAGTACTTC. Amino acid sequence: CASRDDTRAYEQYF. The whole variable domain, remainder taken from reference TRBV2 and TRBJ2-7, is EPEVTQTPSHQVTQMGQEVILRCVPISNHLYFYWYRQILGQKVEFLVSFYNNEISEKSEIFDDQFSVERPDGSNFTLKIRSTKLEDSAMYFCASRDDTRAYEQYFGPGTRLTVT.

This clonotype was picked up many times. The rearrangement joins TRBV20-1 to TRBJ2-2; 11 bases are shared with TRBD2. The CDR3 is 15 amino acids. CDR1 DFQATT and CDR2 SNEGSKA come from the germline V gene (reference sequence). Unmatched junction bases numbered 5, after V lost 2 bases and J lost 6 bases. The CDR3 region has the DNA TGCAGTGCTAGAATAGCGGGAGGGCGTTCCGGGGAGCTGTTTTTT. Its protein is CSARIAGGRSGELFF.

This clonotype was observed at least ten times. This chain connects TRBV7-2 to TRBJ2-5, with D possibly being TRBD2 (6 bases). V was shortened by 4 bases and J by 5 bases, with 20 bases between the two germline ends. The germline V gene encodes CDR1 SGHTA and CDR2 FQGNSA. This CDR3 region has 16 residues. CDR3 nucleotide sequence: TGTGCCAGCAGCTCCCAACCGGGACTCTACGGGGAGACCCAGTACTTC. Its translation is CASSSQPGLYGETQYF.

The chain carries TRBV20-1 and TRBJ1-2; maybe TRBD1 (5 bases). CDR3 length: 13 residues. Per germline, CDR1 DFQATT and CDR2 SNEGSKA (reference sequence). The V and J ends lost 6 bases and 2 bases respectively, with 13 bases between them. The CDR3 region has the DNA TGCAGTGCCAGGGACGGCCCAAACTATGGCTACACCTTC. This gives the protein CSARDGPNYGYTF.

Notes on this clonotype: Mismatch with germline at one junction end may stem from a read error. V usage is TRBV28 and J usage is TRBJ1-1; D remains ambiguous. CDR1 and CDR2 (germline): MDHEN, SYDVKM. The CDR3 extends over 12 amino acids. CDR3 region: CALESRGTGAFF. The CDR3 region has the DNA TGTGCTTTAGAGTCCCGAGGCACTGGAGCTTTCTTT.

The gene calls are TRBV14 and TRBJ2-7; D is unclear. CDR3 size: 13 residues. V dropped 2 bases and J dropped 2 bases, with 7 bases sitting between them. From germline, CDR1 is SGHDN and CDR2 FVKESK. DNA of the CDR3: TGTGCCAGCAGCCAAAGTCTAACCTACGAGCAGTACTTC. Amino acids: CASSQSLTYEQYF.

This clonotype has ten or more counts. The chain carries TRBV11-2 and TRBJ2-2; D is ambiguous. The germline CDR1 and CDR2 sequences are SGHAT and FQNNGV. Trimming took 5 bases from V and 1 from J, leaving 8 bases between them. This CDR3 has 14 residues. CDR3 in DNA: TGTGCCAGCAGCCTCCGACTGAACACCGGGGAGCTGTTTTTT. This sequence encodes CASSLRLNTGELFF.

V gene TRBV24-1 combines with J gene TRBJ2-7; TRBD2 agrees at 7 bases. The end of the DNA aligns better with TRBJ2-1, so the J call may be wrong. The CDR3 is made up of 18 amino acids. The germline V gene has CDR1 KGHDR and CDR2 SFDVKD. CDR3 residues: CATSDLESGAGSGREQFF. The CDR3 DNA is TGTGCCACCAGTGATTTAGAGTCGGGAGCGGGGAGCGGGCGAGAGCAGTTCTTC.

This chain connects TRBV10-3 to TRBJ1-6; D is unresolved. Germline CDR1 ENHRY, CDR2 SYGVKD. V lost 6 bases, J lost 8 bases, and 11 bases lay in between. The CDR3 is 13 residues long. The CDR3 region is CAIRTAQDSPLHF. CDR3 sequence (DNA): TGTGCCATCAGAACGGCTCAAGATTCACCCCTCCACTTT.

This clonotype has a handful of counts. The chain combines TRBV19 with TRBJ2-1; 14 positions agree with TRBD2. Trimming cost V 5 bases and J 15 bases; bases outside gene matches: 9. CDR1 is LNHDA and CDR2 is SQIVND in the germline V gene (reference sequence). There are 14 residues in the CDR3. CDR3 in amino acids: CASSPGTSGSAPFF. CDR3 nucleotide sequence: TGTGCCAGTAGTCCGGGGACTAGCGGGAGCGCTCCGTTCTTC.

The sample holds many counts of this clonotype. CDR3 DNA: TGTGCCAGCAGACTGGGGGGCTCCTATAATTCACCCCTCCACTTT. This codes for CASRLGGSYNSPLHF. The rearrangement uses TRBV27 and TRBJ1-6; maybe TRBD1 (5 bases). This CDR3 comprises 15 residues. Per germline, CDR1 MNHEY and CDR2 SMNVEV (reference sequence). Trimming took off 6 bases at V and 0 bases at J, with 9 bases between the two ends.